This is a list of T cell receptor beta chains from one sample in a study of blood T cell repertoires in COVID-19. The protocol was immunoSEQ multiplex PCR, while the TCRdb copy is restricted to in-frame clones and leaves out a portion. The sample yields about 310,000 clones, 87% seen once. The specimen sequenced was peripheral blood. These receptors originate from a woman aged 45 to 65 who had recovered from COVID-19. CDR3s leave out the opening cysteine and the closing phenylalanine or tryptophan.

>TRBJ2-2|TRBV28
ASFSHSGTSGRTGELF
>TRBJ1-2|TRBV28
ASRNPGTVYGYT
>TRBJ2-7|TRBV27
ASSPGSSREQY
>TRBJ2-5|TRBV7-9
ASSAGQGIETQY
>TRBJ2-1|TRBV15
ATSRATSGILIEQF
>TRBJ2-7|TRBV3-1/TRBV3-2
ASSQEGLAGVYEQY
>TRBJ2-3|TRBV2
ASRGGTGRSDTQY
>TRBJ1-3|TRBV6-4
ASKEPVASGNTIY
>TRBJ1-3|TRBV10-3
AISDAGDSGNTIY
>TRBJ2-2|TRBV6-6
ASILRQNQGELF
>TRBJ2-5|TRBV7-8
ASRPRLAGPSETQY
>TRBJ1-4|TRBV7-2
ASSSRGTNEKLF
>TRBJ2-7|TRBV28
ASSGSARREQY
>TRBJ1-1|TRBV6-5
ASRQGTANTEAF
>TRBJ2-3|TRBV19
ASSFLAGSTDTQY
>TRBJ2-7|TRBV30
AWNLPGVGSSYEQY
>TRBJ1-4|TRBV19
ASSPRSATNEKLF
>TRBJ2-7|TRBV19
ASSEARGNEQY
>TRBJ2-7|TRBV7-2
ASCQDRSVSYEQY
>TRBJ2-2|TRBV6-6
ASRRKLAGGPTNTGELF
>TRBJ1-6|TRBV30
AWRGQGYNSPLH
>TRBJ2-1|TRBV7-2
ASSLVQGGGDEQF
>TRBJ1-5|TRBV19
ASTAKLDQPQH
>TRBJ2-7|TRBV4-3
ASSQFRASYEQY
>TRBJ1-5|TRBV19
ASSPGLGQPQH
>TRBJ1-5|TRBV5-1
ASSVSGGNQPQH
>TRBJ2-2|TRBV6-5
ASREVTGELF
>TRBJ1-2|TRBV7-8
ASRGTRGVDYGYT
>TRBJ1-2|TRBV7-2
ASSLPGVLRGYT
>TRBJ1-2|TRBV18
ASSLREGNRYGYT
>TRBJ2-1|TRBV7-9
ASSLSPLTSSNEQF
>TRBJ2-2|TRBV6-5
ASRGTADSGELF
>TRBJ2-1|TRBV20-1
SASQMGAGPYNEQF
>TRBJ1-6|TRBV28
ASTFTGGGDSPLH
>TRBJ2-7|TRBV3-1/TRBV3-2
ASSQAHGGLAAYEQY
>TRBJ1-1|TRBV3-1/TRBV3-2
ASSQVVAAKRAEAF
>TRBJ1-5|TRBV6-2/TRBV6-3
ASSSQGFWQPQH
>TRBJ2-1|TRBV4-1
ASSQEGGQGRGEQF
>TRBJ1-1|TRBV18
ASSPPVNTEAF
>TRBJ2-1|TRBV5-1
ASSTGLKSSYSYNEQF
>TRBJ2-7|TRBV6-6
ASRAPGTGVIRY
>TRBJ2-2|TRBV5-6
ASSPDRAVNTGELF
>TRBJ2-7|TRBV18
ASSPPASGGYEQY
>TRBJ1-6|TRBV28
ASSLLPGTGVSPLH
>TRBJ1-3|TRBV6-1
ASSERTGSSGNTIY
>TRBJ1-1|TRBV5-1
ASSLGGNTEAF
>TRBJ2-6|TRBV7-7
ASSPNSGANVLT